These 28 T cell receptor beta chains originate from one sample sequenced in a study of Graves' ophthalmopathy and Graves' hyperthyroidism. From RNA, the CDR3 regions of TCR beta chains were amplified and sequenced. HTBI-primed first-round RT-PCR preceded second-round multiplex PCR. TCRdb re-analysed the multiplex PCR reads in MiXCR, keeping a single row per CDR3 protein. This sample carries approximately 41,000 distinct CDR3 sequences, approximately 52% of them seen once, and the ten largest clones take less than 20%. The source material was peripheral blood. These receptors originate from an adult man with Graves' ophthalmopathy.

CDR3 sequence: CASSLSGNYEPQHF. The CDR3 DNA reads TGTGCCAGCAGCTTGAGCGGCAACTATGAGCCCCAGCATTTT. V is TRBV7-9 and J is TRBJ1-5, with unresolved D. Germline CDR1 SEHNR, CDR2 FQNEAQ (reference sequence). There are 14 residues in the CDR3. V was pared by 3 bases and J by 8 bases, with 14 bases between.

The sample holds a few counts of this clonotype. The chain joins TRBV10-3 to TRBJ2-3, with 9 bases identical to TRBD2. Germline-derived CDR1 and CDR2 are ENHRY and SYGVKD. With 0 bases clipped from V and 3 bases from J, the junction kept 4 bases outside the gene matches. The CDR3 has 16 amino acids. Here the CDR3 reads CAISESGAGGTDTQYF. CDR3 in DNA: TGTGCCATCAGTGAGTCTGGGGCGGGAGGGACAGATACGCAGTATTTT.

Many counts were recorded for this clonotype. The CDR3 nucleotides read TGTGCCAGCAGTTACTCTGGGACAGGGTGGAATGAAAAACTGTTTTTT. Translating gives CASSYSGTGWNEKLFF. V gene TRBV6-5 combines with J gene TRBJ1-4; TRBD1 agrees at 9 bases. The germline V gene has CDR1 MNHEY and CDR2 SVGAGI. V lost 0 bases, J lost 5 bases, and 4 bases stayed unmatched. There are 16 residues in the CDR3.

The chain combines TRBV7-8 with TRBJ2-7; tentatively, D is TRBD1 (5 bases). The V end lost 3 bases, the J end lost 5 bases, and 26 bases lay between the germline ends. In germline, CDR1 is SGHVS, CDR2 FQNEAQ. This CDR3 is built from 18 residues. The CDR3 DNA reads TGTGCCAGCAGCTTGGTGAATGCGGAAATATCTGGGGCCAACGAGCAGTACTTC. This gives the protein CASSLVNAEISGANEQYF.

This clonotype has at least ten counts. The chain uses TRBV19 and TRBJ2-1, with 10 bases identical to TRBD1. Losses at the gene ends were 7 bases for V and 4 bases for J; bases not matched to a gene: 7. The CDR3 sequence is 15 residues long. Germline CDR1 LNHDA, CDR2 SQIVND (reference sequence). For the CDR3, the DNA is TGTGCCAGTATTGGGGGGGACAGGGGATACAATGAGCAGTTCTTC. Protein product: CASIGGDRGYNEQFF.

Note on this clonotype: The junction and the germline gene differ at one end; a read error may be behind it. The chain recombines TRBV20-1 with TRBJ1-1, with 7 positions matching TRBD1. This CDR3 contains 16 residues. Germline loops: CDR1 DFQATT, CDR2 SNEGSKA (reference sequence). The CDR3 protein is CSARDETGQQNAVAFF. CDR3 nucleotides: TGCAGCGCTAGAGATGAGACGGGACAGCAAAACGCTGTAGCTTTCTTT.

V gene TRBV7-3 combines with J gene TRBJ2-7; D perhaps matches TRBD1 (6 bases). Deletions cut 2 bases from V and 0 bases from J, with 11 bases between. This CDR3 comprises 15 residues. The germline V gene has CDR1 SGHTA and CDR2 FQGTGA. In nucleotides, the CDR3 is TGTGCCAGCAGCTTACAGGGGCTGAGCTCCTACGAGCAGTACTTC. This sequence encodes CASSLQGLSSYEQYF.

The rearrangement joins TRBV7-9 to TRBJ1-6; no clear D. V gave up 6 bases and J gave up 10 bases, with 7 bases separating them. The V gene's germline CDR1 is SEHNR and CDR2 FQNEAQ (reference sequence). The CDR3 has 11 amino acids. CDR3 coding DNA: TGTGCCAGCAGTTTACAATCACCCCTCCACTTT. Amino acid sequence: CASSLQSPLHF.

On this clonotype: As the CDR3 is not closed by the conserved phenylalanine or tryptophan, this likely results from a read error. It is unclear where the CDR3 begins or ends on the DNA, so no DNA is shown, and the CDR3 is as TCRdb lists it. V is TRBV19 and J is TRBJ2-2; TRBD1 is taken as the D call from the table, unchecked against the DNA. Germline values: CDR1 LNHDA, CDR2 SQIVND (reference sequence). The CDR3 extends over 17 residues, inclusive of both ends. The CDR3 loop is CASSRTTGSWNTGELLS.

The V gene is TRBV30, the J gene TRBJ1-5, with D possibly TRBD1 on 5 matching bases. This CDR3 contains 14 residues. CDR1 is GTSNPN, CDR2 SVGIG, per germline (reference sequence). With 8 bases removed from V and 1 base from J, the gap between germline ends came to 15 bases. This CDR3 reads CAAAGGGSNQPQHF. The CDR3 bases are TGTGCCGCCGCGGGGGGAGGCAGCAATCAGCCCCAGCATTTT.

This chain joins TRBV20-1 and TRBJ2-5, with 12 bases matching TRBD2. CDR1 is DFQATT and CDR2 is SNEGSKA in the germline V gene (reference sequence). V was pared by 6 bases and J by 2 bases, with 7 bases of the junction left unmatched. The CDR3 consists of 15 residues. The CDR3 sequence is CSATGTSGQQETQYF. CDR3 in DNA: TGCAGTGCCACCGGGACTAGCGGGCAACAAGAGACCCAGTACTTC.

In this sample, this clonotype is large. This CDR3 reads CASRSGRTNEKLFF. The CDR3 DNA reads as TGTGCCAGTAGATCGGGAAGAACTAATGAAAAACTGTTTTTT. The rearrangement joins TRBV19 to TRBJ1-4; D is unclear. Looked up from germline, CDR1 is LNHDA and CDR2 is SQIVND (reference sequence). V was cut by 6 bases and J by 1 base, with 9 bases left in between. There are 14 residues in the CDR3.

This clonotype was found many times. This chain links TRBV5-8 with TRBJ1-4; D perhaps matches TRBD1 (6 bases). Trimming shortened V by 7 bases and J by 7 bases, and 23 bases separated the two germline ends. Germline V CDR1 and CDR2: SGHTS, YDEGEE. CDR3 size: 16 residues. The CDR3 DNA is TGTGCCAGCGGTCGGGGGGGCATCGGATCCTCTGAAAAACTGTTTTTT. This gives the protein CASGRGGIGSSEKLFF.

A remark on this clonotype: One end of the junction varies from germline; a read error may be responsible. The chain couples TRBV9 to TRBJ2-1; TRBD2 matches 7 bases. CDR1 and CDR2 (germline): SGDLS, YYNGEE. The CDR3 has 16 residues. CDR3 nucleotide sequence: TGTGCCAGCAGCCCCCTAGCGGCTAGCTCCGACAATGAGCAGATCTTC. Amino acid sequence: CASSPLAASSDNEQIF.

The rearrangement links TRBV7-9 to TRBJ2-6; D might be TRBD1 (5 bases). Trimming left V 5 bases short and J 3 bases short, with 17 bases between. CDR1 SEHNR and CDR2 FQNEAQ come from the germline V gene (reference sequence). The CDR3 covers 17 residues. Here the CDR3 reads CASSRQLGLGGANVLTF. The CDR3 DNA reads TGTGCCAGCAGCCGACAGCTCGGGCTGGGTGGGGCCAACGTCCTGACTTTC. Complete variable domain (other parts from reference TRBV7-9 and TRBJ2-6): DTGVSQNPRHKITKRGQNVTFRCDPISEHNRLYWYRQTLGQGPEFLTYFQNEAQLEKSRLLSDRFSAERPKGSFSTLEIQRTEQGDSAMYLCASSRQLGLGGANVLTFGAGSRLTVL.

This clonotype has at least ten counts. The chain recombines TRBV6-1 with TRBJ2-1; the match to TRBD2 covers 11 bases. The V segment lost 3 bases and the J segment 6 bases; nucleotides outside the gene matches: 7. The CDR3 is made up of 16 amino acids. Germline V gene data show CDR1 as MNHNS and CDR2 as SASEGT. CDR3 coding DNA: TGTGCCAGCAGTGAGGGTAGCGGGGGGGCCCCCAATGAGCAGTTCTTC. Amino acid sequence: CASSEGSGGAPNEQFF.

The chain employs TRBV14 and TRBJ2-7, with TRBD1 identical over 10 bases. The V and J ends lost 5 bases and 2 bases, in that order; junction bases with no gene match: 3. Germline V gene sequence: CDR1 SGHDN, CDR2 FVKESK. This CDR3 has 14 residues. The CDR3 spells CASSDGQGAYEQYF. The DNA of the CDR3 is TGTGCCAGCAGCGATGGACAGGGGGCCTACGAGCAGTACTTC.

This clonotype was detected many times. The chain recombines TRBV5-8 with TRBJ2-3, with a tentative D call TRBD1 (6 bases). This CDR3 comprises 14 residues. V shed 3 bases and J shed 0 bases, with 8 bases lying between them. Germline V gene sequence: CDR1 SGHTS, CDR2 YDEGEE. As DNA, the CDR3 is TGTGCCAGCAGCTGGCAGGGGAGCACAGATACGCAGTATTTT. It specifies CASSWQGSTDTQYF.

Notes on this clonotype: Germline and junction disagree at one end, which may indicate a read error. This rearrangement joins TRBV13 to TRBJ1-3; 7 bases align to TRBD1. The CDR3 has 15 residues. Germline-derived CDR1 and CDR2 are PRHDT and FYEKMQ (reference sequence). This CDR3 reads CASGTYRGGGNSIYF. The CDR3 DNA follows: TGTGCCAGCGGGACTTACAGGGGAGGAGGAAACAGCATATATTTT.

The CDR3 DNA sequence: TGTGCCAGCTCGCGGACAGGGGTCCAGATGAACACTGAAGCTTTCTTT. This translates into CASSRTGVQMNTEAFF. V is TRBV18 and J is TRBJ1-1, with 9 bases identical to TRBD1. Germline CDR1 and CDR2: KGHSH and LQKENI. J lost 0 bases, V lost 6 bases, and 8 bases had no gene match. The CDR3 has 16 residues.

This clonotype was counted many times. J is TRBJ2-1 and V is TRBV6-5; 7 nucleotides match TRBD1. The CDR3 covers 14 residues. Trimming took 6 bases from V and 7 from J; bases not matched to a gene: 9. Germline loops: CDR1 MNHEY, CDR2 SVGAGI. The CDR3 DNA is TGTGCCAGCAGCAACGACAGGGTGGTAAATGAGCAGTTCTTC. It yields the protein CASSNDRVVNEQFF.

About this clonotype itself: Mismatch with germline at one junction end may stem from a read error. The chain is built from TRBV24-1 and TRBJ2-5; D is uncertain. The CDR3 has 13 residues. CDR1 and CDR2 from the germline V gene are KGHDR and SFDVKD. The CDR3 reads CATSDSNQETQNF. For the CDR3, the DNA is TGTGCCACCAGTGACTCAAATCAAGAGACCCAGAACTTC.

This clonotype has at least ten counts. The V and J genes are TRBV12-3 or TRBV12-4 and TRBJ2-2; D is uncertain. Between the trimmed V and J ends, which lost 5 bases and 2 bases, there was a span of 9 bases. The CDR3 contains 14 residues. CDR3 sequence: CASSAPQNTGELFF. CDR3 nucleotide sequence: TGTGCCAGCAGTGCTCCCCAAAACACCGGGGAGCTGTTTTTT.

This clonotype was counted ten times or more. The chain carries TRBV5-1 and TRBJ2-1, with 12 nucleotides matching TRBD1. From germline, CDR1 is SGHRS and CDR2 YFSETQ. V lost 4 bases, J lost 9 bases, and 8 bases stayed unmatched. This CDR3 is 15 amino acids long. In DNA, the CDR3 is TGCGCCAGCAGCCAGAGGGACAGGGGGCGGAGTGAGCAGTTCTTC. Protein sequence: CASSQRDRGRSEQFF. The whole variable domain, remainder taken from reference TRBV5-1 and TRBJ2-1, is KAGVTQTPRYLIKTRGQQVTLSCSPISGHRSVSWYQQTPGQGLQFLFEYFSETQRNKGNFPGRFSGRQFSNSRSEMNVSTLELGDSALYLCASSQRDRGRSEQFFGPGTRLTVL.

V is TRBV7-2 and J is TRBJ2-5; a weak D match, TRBD2 (5 bases). V dropped 3 bases and J dropped 7 bases, with 9 bases sitting between them. CDR1 and CDR2 from the germline V gene are SGHTA and FQGNSA. The CDR3 length is 12 residues. The CDR3 region has the DNA TGTGCCAGCAGCTTGAGCCGGGGGACCCAGTACTTC. This encodes CASSLSRGTQYF.

This clonotype was picked up many times. This chain links TRBV6-5 with TRBJ2-3, with D possibly matching TRBD2 (6 bases). With 7 bases removed from V and 4 bases from J, the gap between germline ends came to 15 bases. This CDR3 is 14 amino acids long. CDR1 is MNHEY and CDR2 is SVGAGI in the germline V gene. The CDR3 nucleotides are TGTGCCAGCACCCACCGGGGGTTCCCAGATACGCAGTATTTT. It is translated as CASTHRGFPDTQYF.

This clonotype was detected ten times or more. The J gene is TRBJ2-7, the V gene TRBV5-8; tentatively, D is TRBD2 (6 bases). The CDR3 is 15 residues long. The germline V gene has CDR1 SGHTS and CDR2 YDEGEE. Trimming left V 1 base short and J 2 bases short, with 13 bases between. This chain's CDR3 is CASSLKTGVPYEQYF. CDR3 DNA sequence: TGTGCCAGCAGCTTGAAAACGGGGGTACCCTACGAGCAGTACTTC.

A note on this clonotype: At one end the junction does not follow the germline gene, possibly because of a read error. V is TRBV12-3 or TRBV12-4 and J is TRBJ2-7, with D perhaps matching TRBD2 (6 bases). The CDR3 length is 12 residues. The CDR3 DNA follows: TGTGCCATCAGTGAGACTAGGAGGGAGCAGTACTTC. This encodes CAISETRREQYF.